This T cell receptor (beta chain) appears in the sequencing data of a study of cytomegalovirus exposure and HLA in healthy donors. In the study overall: Early on, a data release was issued that held roughly 86 million unique TCRs from HLA-typed donors. General study results and limits: Diagnosis of cytomegalovirus status made by the classifier reportedly showed high specificity and sensitivity.

This clone came up a few times. Its antigen is still unknown. The PCR contained 60 Vbeta and 13 Jbeta primers. Produced via immunoSEQ multiplex PCR; TCRdb's table is partial and in-frame only. The table lists about 150,000 clones, about 84% of them singletons. CDR1 is MNHEY and CDR2 is SVGAGI in the germline V gene. Trimming took 5 bases from V and 10 from J, leaving 14 bases between them. CDR3 length: 12 amino acids. Source material: PBMCs. The J gene is TRBJ1-1, the V gene TRBV6-5; no definite D call. This receptor was taken from a man between 45 and 60 years old in good health and CMV-seropositive. As DNA, the CDR3 is TGTGCCAGCAGTACCGGCCCTCGGGGAGCTTTCTTT. It translates to CASSTGPRGAFF.